The sequence of this TCR beta chain was determined in a study of cytomegalovirus exposure and HLA in healthy donors. Background on the study: Early released data had 65 million to 100 million unique TCRs, all coming from HLA-typed donors.

Concerning this clone: Its antigen is undetermined.

A multiplex PCR was run with 60 Vbeta primers and 13 Jbeta primers. Repertoires were generated with immunoSEQ multiplex PCR, while TCRdb's copy carries only in-frame clones and drops some. The sample shows around 99,000 clones, approximately 80% of them seen only once. The CDR3 runs 17 residues. Germline CDR1 and CDR2: SNHLY and FYNNEI. The V and J ends lost 4 bases and 4 bases, in that order; junction bases with no gene match: 7. General observations from the study: A prior analysis recorded that most TCR beta V segments were productive about 90% or about 30% of the time. A list of approximately 150 TCR beta chains associated with cytomegalovirus was given. TCR beta V- and J-gene trimming, according to a later analysis, was linked to a missense DCLRE1C variant.

The specimen sequenced was PBMCs. This sequence originates from a middle-aged man in good health and CMV-seronegative. This sequence joins TRBV2 and TRBJ1-4, with TRBD1 matching over 12 bases. Here the CDR3 reads CASSGEGQGALNEKLFF. CDR3 nucleotide sequence: TGTGCCAGCAGTGGAGAGGGACAGGGGGCGCTTAATGAAAAACTGTTTTTT.